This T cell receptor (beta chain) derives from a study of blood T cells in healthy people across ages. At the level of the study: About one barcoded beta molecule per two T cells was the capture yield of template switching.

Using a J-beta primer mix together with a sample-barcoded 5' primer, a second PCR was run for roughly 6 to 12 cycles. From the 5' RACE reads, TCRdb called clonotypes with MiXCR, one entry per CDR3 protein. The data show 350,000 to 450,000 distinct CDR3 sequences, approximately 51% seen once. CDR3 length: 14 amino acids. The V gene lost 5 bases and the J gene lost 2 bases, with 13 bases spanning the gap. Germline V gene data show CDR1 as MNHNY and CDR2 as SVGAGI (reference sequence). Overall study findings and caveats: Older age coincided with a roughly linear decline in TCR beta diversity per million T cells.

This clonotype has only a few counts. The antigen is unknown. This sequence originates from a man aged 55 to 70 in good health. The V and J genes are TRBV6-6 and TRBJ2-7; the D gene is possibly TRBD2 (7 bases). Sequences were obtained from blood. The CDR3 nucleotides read TGTGCCAGCAGTCTAGGCGGGGGCACCTACGAGCAGTACTTC. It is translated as CASSLGGGTYEQYF.